Below, 16 T cell receptor beta chains from the same sample are listed, as sequenced in a study of a mutant IDH1 vaccine in newly diagnosed glioma. Their recognized antigens are unknown. The time point here: week 23, last vaccination. With topical imiquimod, each dose of the vaccine consisted of 300 ug of mutant IDH1 20-mer peptide. The assay was immunoSEQ multiplex PCR, and TCRdb's table has in-frame clones only and misses some. The repertoire holds tens of thousands of clones, with roughly 80% as singletons. Sequenced here: PBMCs, sampled from a glioma patient whose treatment included an IDH1 peptide vaccine. These receptors came from a man aged 35 to 55 with glioma.

DNA of the CDR3: TGCGCCAGCAGCCAAGATTGGGGGGCCCGACCCGGGGAGCTGTTTTTT. Protein product: CASSQDWGARPGELFF. This chain uses TRBV4-3 with TRBJ2-2, with D possibly called TRBD1 or TRBD2 (6 bases each). The ends were cut back, 0 bases at V and 6 bases at J, with 14 bases in the middle. CDR3 length: 16 amino acids. The germline V gene has CDR1 LGHNA and CDR2 YSLEER.

The chain has TRBV19 and TRBJ2-3; D tentatively reads TRBD1 or TRBD2 (6 bases each). V was pared by 4 bases and J by 0 bases, with 11 bases between. The CDR3 runs to 15 residues. Germline V gives CDR1 LNHDA, CDR2 SQIVND (reference sequence). CDR3 sequence (DNA): TGTGCCAGTAGTACGGGGGCGACTAGCACAGATACGCAGTATTTT. Residues: CASSTGATSTDTQYF.

CDR3 residues: CASGLVLSGGVSSYNEQFF. In DNA, the CDR3 is TGTGCTAGTGGTTTGGTACTTAGCGGGGGGGTCAGCTCCTACAATGAGCAGTTCTTC. The genes are TRBV12-5 and TRBJ2-1; 11 bases are shared with TRBD2. Germline trimming cut 0 bases from V and 0 bases from J; bases unmatched to any gene: 7. The CDR3 loop spans 19 amino acids. Germline-derived CDR1 and CDR2 are LGHNT and FRNRAP.

The chain recombines TRBV10-2 with TRBJ1-5, with 9 bases that match TRBD1. V lost 0 bases and J lost 13; bases outside the gene matches: 7. Germline V lookup: CDR1 WSHSY, CDR2 SAAADI. The CDR3 spans 14 residues. The CDR3 loop is CASSESGQGTTQHF. The CDR3 region has the DNA TGCGCCAGCAGTGAGTCGGGACAGGGAACTACGCAGCATTTT.

The V call is TRBV11-2, the J call TRBJ1-4; no definite D call. V dropped 5 bases and J dropped 4 bases, with 14 bases sitting between them. The CDR3 totals 15 residues. Germline V gene sequence: CDR1 SGHAT, CDR2 FQNNGV. CDR3 sequence (DNA): TGTGCCAGCAGCCCGCCCGGCAGCTATAATGAAAAACTGTTTTTT. It translates to CASSPPGSYNEKLFF.

The rearrangement links TRBV11-1 to TRBJ2-1; TRBD2 matches at 9 bases. V shed 5 bases, J shed 4 bases, and the junction held 9 bases outside the gene matches. CDR3 length equals 16 residues. The germline V gene encodes CDR1 SGHAT and CDR2 FQDESV (reference sequence). DNA for the CDR3: TGTGCCAGCAGCCTACTGCGGGAGGGCCCTTACAATGAGCAGTTCTTC. Protein: CASSLLREGPYNEQFF.

This clone appeared once. The chain has TRBV5-1 and TRBJ2-5, with 7 bases aligning to TRBD2. The J call is uncertain, as TRBJ2-7 better fits the DNA end. Per germline, CDR1 SGHRS and CDR2 YFSETQ. The CDR3 runs 16 residues. The CDR3 DNA is TGCGCCAGCAGCTTGATGGGGCGGGAGAATCGCTACGAGCAGTACTTC. Residues: CASSLMGRENRYEQYF.

The rearrangement uses TRBV7-2 and TRBJ1-2, with TRBD1 identical over 7 bases. There are 16 residues in the CDR3. Germline CDR1 and CDR2: SGHTA and FQGNSA. The J segment lost 7 bases and the V segment lost 2 bases, leaving 13 bases of the junction unmatched. The CDR3 sequence: CASSLSSSEGAGGYTF. CDR3 coding DNA: TGTGCCAGCAGCTTATCTTCGAGTGAGGGGGCAGGTGGCTACACCTTC.

This chain connects TRBV2 to TRBJ2-6; 7 bases line up with TRBD1. The CDR3 extends over 18 amino acids. With 2 bases clipped from V and 2 bases from J, the junction kept 9 bases outside the gene matches. The germline V gene encodes CDR1 SNHLY and CDR2 FYNNEI. The CDR3 nucleotides are TGTGCCAGCAGTGAATTGGGACAGAGAATTGCTGGGGCCAACGTCCTGACTTTC. Translation gives CASSELGQRIAGANVLTF.

This chain uses TRBV9 with TRBJ1-1; D call uncertain. V was clipped by 0 bases and J by 8 bases, with 8 bases between them. The germline gives CDR1 SGDLS, CDR2 YYNGEE. The CDR3 contains 12 residues. The CDR3, as DNA: TGTGCCAGCAGCGTAGGAGGACGAGAAGCTTTCTTT. Its protein product is CASSVGGREAFF.

This chain links TRBV21-1 with TRBJ1-5; the D call of TRBD1 is as the table states it, not checked on the DNA. TRBV21-1 is listed as a pseudogene. The CDR3 covers 17 residues. For the CDR3, the DNA is TGTGCCAGCAGCAAAGATAGGGGGCTTGGGCTGAATCAGCCCCAGCATTTT. Its protein is CASSKDRGLGLNQPQHF.

This clone was detected only a few times. The chain recombines TRBV7-2 with TRBJ2-3, with D unresolved. Germline values: CDR1 SGHTA, CDR2 FQGNSA. V was trimmed by 0 bases and J by 2 bases, leaving 9 bases between them. The CDR3 loop spans 15 amino acids. CDR3 DNA sequence: TGTGCCAGCAGCTTAGCGATCGCCGTCACAGATACGCAGTATTTT. As protein: CASSLAIAVTDTQYF.

This clone appeared once. This chain connects TRBV6-4 to TRBJ1-6, with 9 bases that match TRBD1. With V trimmed by 5 bases and J by 10 bases, 6 bases remained unmatched. CDR3 length: 14 amino acids. CDR1 and CDR2 (germline): MRHNA, SNTAGT. The CDR3 nucleotides are TGTGCCAGCAGTCGCTCGGGACAGGGATCACCCCTCCACTTT. Translating it yields CASSRSGQGSPLHF.

There are a few counts of this clone. This same CDR3 is encoded by further DNA sequences in the sample. The chain links TRBV14 to TRBJ2-1; no reliable D call. CDR1 is SGHDN, CDR2 FVKESK, per germline. Trimming removed 1 base at V and 4 bases at J, with 8 bases between. The CDR3 contains 14 residues. The CDR3 protein is CASSQGGSYNEQFF. The CDR3 DNA follows: TGTGCCAGCAGCCAAGGTGGCAGTTACAATGAGCAGTTCTTC.

In this sample, this clone turned up a few times. V and J are TRBV18 and TRBJ2-3; either TRBD1 or TRBD2 may supply D (5 bases each). Germline lookup yields CDR1 KGHSH and CDR2 LQKENI. V lost 3 bases and J lost 6, with 16 bases in between. The CDR3 runs 15 residues. CDR3 residues: CASSPSGRRGDTQYF. CDR3 sequence (DNA): TGTGCCAGCTCACCGTCGGGGCGTCGGGGCGATACGCAGTATTTT.

The V call is TRBV10-2, the J call TRBJ2-1; 8 positions agree with TRBD2. Germline-derived CDR1 and CDR2 are WSHSY and SAAADI. The CDR3 is 17 residues long. Trimming at V came to 2 bases and at J to 0 bases, leaving 6 bases not matched to a gene. Here the CDR3 DNA reads TGCGCCAGCAGTGAGCCGAGCGGGGGCCTCTCCTACAATGAGCAGTTCTTC. This translates into CASSEPSGGLSYNEQFF.